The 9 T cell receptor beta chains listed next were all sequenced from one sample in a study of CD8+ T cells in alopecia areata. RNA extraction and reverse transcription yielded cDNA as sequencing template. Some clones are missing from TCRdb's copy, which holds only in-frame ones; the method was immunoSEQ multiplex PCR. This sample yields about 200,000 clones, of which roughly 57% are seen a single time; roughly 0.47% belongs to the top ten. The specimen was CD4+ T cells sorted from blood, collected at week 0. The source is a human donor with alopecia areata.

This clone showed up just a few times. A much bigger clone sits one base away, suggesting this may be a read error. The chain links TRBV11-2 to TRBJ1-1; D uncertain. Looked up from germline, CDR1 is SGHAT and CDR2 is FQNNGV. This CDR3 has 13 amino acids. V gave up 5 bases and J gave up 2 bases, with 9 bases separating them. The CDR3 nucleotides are TGTGCCAGCAGCCCACAAGCAAACACTGAAGCTTTCTTT. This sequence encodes CASSPQANTEAFF.

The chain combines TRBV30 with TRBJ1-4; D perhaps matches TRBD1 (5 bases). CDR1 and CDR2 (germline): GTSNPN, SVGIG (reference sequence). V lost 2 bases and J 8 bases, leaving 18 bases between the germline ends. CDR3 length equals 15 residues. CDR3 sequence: CAWSPFAGTGEKLFF. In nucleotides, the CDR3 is TGTGCCTGGAGTCCTTTTGCAGGGACGGGCGAAAAACTGTTTTTT.

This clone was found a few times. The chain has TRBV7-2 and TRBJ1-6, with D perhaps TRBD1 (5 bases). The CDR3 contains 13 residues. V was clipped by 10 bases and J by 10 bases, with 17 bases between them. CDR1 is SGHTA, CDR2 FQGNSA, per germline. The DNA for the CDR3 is TGTGCCACCAAATCACCGGGGCCGTCACCCCTCCACTTT. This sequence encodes CATKSPGPSPLHF.

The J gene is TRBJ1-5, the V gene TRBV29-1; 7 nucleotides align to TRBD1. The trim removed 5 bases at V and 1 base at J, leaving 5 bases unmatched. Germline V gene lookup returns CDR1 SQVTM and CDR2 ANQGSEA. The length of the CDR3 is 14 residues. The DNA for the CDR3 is TGCAGCGTTACCACAGGGGACAGCAATCAGCCCCAGCATTTT. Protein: CSVTTGDSNQPQHF.

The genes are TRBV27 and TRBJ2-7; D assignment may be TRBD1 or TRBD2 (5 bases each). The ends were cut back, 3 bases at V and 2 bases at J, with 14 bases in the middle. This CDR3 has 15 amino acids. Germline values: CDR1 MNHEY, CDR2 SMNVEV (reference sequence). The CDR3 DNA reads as TGTGCCAGCAGTTTCACCGGGACGACAGCCTACGAGCAGTACTTC. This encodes CASSFTGTTAYEQYF.

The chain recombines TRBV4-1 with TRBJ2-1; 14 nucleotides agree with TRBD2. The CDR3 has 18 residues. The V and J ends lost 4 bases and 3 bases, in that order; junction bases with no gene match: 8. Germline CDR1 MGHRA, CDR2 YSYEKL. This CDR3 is CASSRAGTSGSFYNEQFF. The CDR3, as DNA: TGCGCCAGCAGCCGAGCCGGGACTAGCGGGAGTTTCTACAATGAGCAGTTCTTC.

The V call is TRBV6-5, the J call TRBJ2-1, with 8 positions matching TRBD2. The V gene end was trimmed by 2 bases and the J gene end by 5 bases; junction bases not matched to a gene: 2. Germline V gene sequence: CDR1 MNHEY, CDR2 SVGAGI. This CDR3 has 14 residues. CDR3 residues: CASSYGRGDNEQFF. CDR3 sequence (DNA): TGTGCCAGCAGTTACGGGCGGGGGGACAATGAGCAGTTCTTC.

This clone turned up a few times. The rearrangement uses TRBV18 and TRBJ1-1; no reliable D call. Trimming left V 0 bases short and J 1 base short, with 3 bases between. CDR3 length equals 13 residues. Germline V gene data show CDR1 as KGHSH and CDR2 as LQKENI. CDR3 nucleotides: TGTGCCAGCTCACCACCTAAGAACACTGAAGCTTTCTTT. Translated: CASSPPKNTEAFF.

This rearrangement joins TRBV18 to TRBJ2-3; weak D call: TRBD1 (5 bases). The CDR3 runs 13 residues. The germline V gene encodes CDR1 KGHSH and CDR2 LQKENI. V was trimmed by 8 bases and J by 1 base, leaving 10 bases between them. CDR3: CASTEGGTDTQYF. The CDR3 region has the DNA TGTGCCAGCACCGAAGGGGGCACAGATACGCAGTATTTT.